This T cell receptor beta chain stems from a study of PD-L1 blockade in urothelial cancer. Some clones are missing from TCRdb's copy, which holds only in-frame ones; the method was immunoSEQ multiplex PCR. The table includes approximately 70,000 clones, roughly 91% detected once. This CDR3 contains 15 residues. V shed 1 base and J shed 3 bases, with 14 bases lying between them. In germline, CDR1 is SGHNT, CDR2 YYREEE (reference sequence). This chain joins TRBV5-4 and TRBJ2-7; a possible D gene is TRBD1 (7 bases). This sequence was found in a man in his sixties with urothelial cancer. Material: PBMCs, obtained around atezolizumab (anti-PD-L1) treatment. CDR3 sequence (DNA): TGTGCCAGCAGCTTGCAGCCAGGGGGGATCTACGAGCAGTACTTC. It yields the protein CASSLQPGGIYEQYF.